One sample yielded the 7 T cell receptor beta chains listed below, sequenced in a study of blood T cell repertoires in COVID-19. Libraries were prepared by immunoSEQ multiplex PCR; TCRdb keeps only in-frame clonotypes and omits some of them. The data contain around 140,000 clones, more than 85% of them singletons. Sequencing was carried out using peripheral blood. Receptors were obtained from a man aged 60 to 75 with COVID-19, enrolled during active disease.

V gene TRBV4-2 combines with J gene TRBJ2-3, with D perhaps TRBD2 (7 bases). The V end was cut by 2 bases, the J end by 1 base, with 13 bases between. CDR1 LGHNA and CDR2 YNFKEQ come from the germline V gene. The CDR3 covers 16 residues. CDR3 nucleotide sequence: TGTGCCAGCAGCCAAAGGGAGGGGGGGGGCACAGATACGCAGTATTTT. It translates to CASSQREGGGTDTQYF.

The chain's CDR3 is CASSSFEAAEYF. CDR3 nucleotides: TGTGCCAGCAGTTCCTTTGAGGCCGCGGAGTACTTC. This rearrangement joins TRBV6-5 to TRBJ2-5; D gene uncertain. With 4 bases removed from V and 12 bases from J, the gap between germline ends came to 15 bases. The length of the CDR3 is 12 residues. CDR1 and CDR2 (germline): MNHEY, SVGAGI.

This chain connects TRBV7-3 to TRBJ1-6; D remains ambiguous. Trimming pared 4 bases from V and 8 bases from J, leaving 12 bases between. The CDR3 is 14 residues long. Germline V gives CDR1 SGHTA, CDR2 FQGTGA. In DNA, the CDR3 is TGTGCCAGCAGCTCGAGTCCCCTTGATTCACCCCTCCACTTT. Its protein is CASSSSPLDSPLHF.

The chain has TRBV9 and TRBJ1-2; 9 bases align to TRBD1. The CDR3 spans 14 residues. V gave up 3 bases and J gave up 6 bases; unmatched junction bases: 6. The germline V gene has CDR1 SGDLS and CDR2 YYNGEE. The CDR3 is CASSALRDRDGYTF. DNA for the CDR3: TGTGCCAGCAGCGCCCTCCGGGACAGGGATGGCTACACCTTC.

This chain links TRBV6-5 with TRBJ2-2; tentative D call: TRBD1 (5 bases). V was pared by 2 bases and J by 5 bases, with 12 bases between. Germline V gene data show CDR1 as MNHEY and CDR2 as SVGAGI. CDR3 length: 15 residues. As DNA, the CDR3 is TGTGCCAGCAGTTACGCGCAGGGTCCTACCGGGGAGCTGTTTTTT. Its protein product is CASSYAQGPTGELFF.

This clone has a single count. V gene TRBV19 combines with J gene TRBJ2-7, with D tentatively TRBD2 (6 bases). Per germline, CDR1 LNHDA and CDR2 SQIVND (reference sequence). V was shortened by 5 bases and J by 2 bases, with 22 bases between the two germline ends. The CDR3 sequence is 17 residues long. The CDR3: CASSGVAGGTVPYEQYF. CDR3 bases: TGTGCCAGTAGTGGCGTAGCAGGCGGGACGGTACCCTACGAGCAGTACTTC.

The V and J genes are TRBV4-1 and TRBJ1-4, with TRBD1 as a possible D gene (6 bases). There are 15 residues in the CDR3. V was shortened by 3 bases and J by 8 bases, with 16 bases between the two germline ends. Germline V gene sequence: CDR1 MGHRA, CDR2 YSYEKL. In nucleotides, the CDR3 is TGCGCCAGCAGCCATCCACTCAGGGGTCGGGAAAAACTGTTTTTT. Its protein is CASSHPLRGREKLFF.